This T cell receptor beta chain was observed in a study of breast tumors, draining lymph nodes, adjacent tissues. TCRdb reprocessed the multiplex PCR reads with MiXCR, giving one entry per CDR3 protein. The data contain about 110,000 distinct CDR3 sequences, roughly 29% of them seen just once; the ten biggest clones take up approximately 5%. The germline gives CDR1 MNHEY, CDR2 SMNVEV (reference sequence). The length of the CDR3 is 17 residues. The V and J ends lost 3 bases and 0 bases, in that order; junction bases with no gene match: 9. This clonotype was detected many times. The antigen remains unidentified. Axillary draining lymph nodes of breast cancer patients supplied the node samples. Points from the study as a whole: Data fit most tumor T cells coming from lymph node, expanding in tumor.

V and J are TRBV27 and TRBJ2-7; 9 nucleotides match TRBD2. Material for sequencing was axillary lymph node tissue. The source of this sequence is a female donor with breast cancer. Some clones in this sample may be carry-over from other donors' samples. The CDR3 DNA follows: TGTGCCAGCAGTTTCCTGGGAGCTAGCGGGACCTCCTACGAGCAGTACTTC. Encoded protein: CASSFLGASGTSYEQYF.